The entry that follows covers one T cell receptor beta chain sequence. Its target is not known. The data originate from a study of Ad26.COV2.S vaccination and SARS-CoV-2 variants. Overall study context: The donor belonged to the COV1001 Ad26.COV2.S trial arm. Once, or twice with 56 days between doses, Ad26.COV2.S was given intramuscularly. Study findings and constraints: In vaccinated individuals, spike-specific CD8+ and CD4+ T cell responses reportedly displayed substantial breadth. Similar non-spike TCR breadth was observed in recipients of vaccine and of placebo.

The treatment was: over 15 received Ad26.COV2.S at low or high dose, single or two shots; a few received placebo; per-sample allocation not given. Day 63 after the first injection of vaccine or placebo was the sampling time. TCRdb's copy holds only in-frame clones and misses some; the assay was immunoSEQ multiplex PCR. Found here are hundreds of thousands of clones, 70% to 90% of them singletons; the top ten hold approximately 1.5%. V was cut by 5 bases and J by 11 bases, with 10 bases left in between. The V gene's germline CDR1 is DFQATT and CDR2 SNEGSKA (reference sequence). This CDR3 is built from 10 residues.

Sequenced here: peripheral blood, sampled in a trial of Ad26.COV2.S vaccine versus placebo. The V and J genes are TRBV20-1 and TRBJ1-5, with D uncertain. This TCR derives from a person between 18 and 65 years old who received the Ad26.COV2.S COVID-19 vaccine or a placebo. The CDR3 loop reads CSALAGTQHF. CDR3 DNA sequence: TGCAGTGCTCTCGCGGGGACCCAGCATTTT.